The rows below give T cell receptor beta chains drawn from one sample of a study of cytomegalovirus exposure and HLA in healthy donors. The repertoire was sequenced with immunoSEQ multiplex PCR; TCRdb's copy has only in-frame clones and lacks some. The repertoire holds 190,000 or so clones, with around 83% as singletons. Material: PBMCs. The receptors here all came from a woman in her forties or fifties in good health and CMV-seropositive. CDR3s include the opening cysteine and the closing phenylalanine or tryptophan. The D gene is left open where the match is weak. Size tells how often a clone was seen (once, few, many) or the class of an expanded clone, and some rows leave it out.

v_gene: TRBV5-1
d_gene: TRBD2
j_gene: TRBJ2-2
abundance: -
CDR3aa: CASSFRTSGATGELFF
CDR3nt: TGCGCCAGCAGCTTTCGGACTAGCGGGGCCACCGGGGAGCTGTTTTTT

v_gene: TRBV7-7
d_gene: TRBD2
j_gene: TRBJ2-5
abundance: -
CDR3aa: CASSPAGAGETQYF
CDR3nt: TGTGCTAGCAGCCCAGCGGGGGCTGGCGAGACCCAGTACTTC

v_gene: TRBV5-6
d_gene: -
j_gene: TRBJ2-1
abundance: -
CDR3aa: CASSLVLRGGYNEQFF
CDR3nt: TGTGCCAGCAGCTTAGTCCTTCGAGGAGGGTACAATGAGCAGTTCTTC

v_gene: TRBV7-2
d_gene: -
j_gene: TRBJ1-2
abundance: -
CDR3aa: CASSLGQGSYGYTF
CDR3nt: TGTGCCAGCAGCTTAGGCCAGGGCTCCTATGGCTACACCTTC

v_gene: TRBV18
d_gene: -
j_gene: TRBJ1-1
abundance: -
CDR3aa: CASSATGLDTEAFF
CDR3nt: TGTGCCAGCTCAGCAACAGGGCTGGACACTGAAGCTTTCTTT

v_gene: TRBV15
d_gene: TRBD2
j_gene: TRBJ2-3
abundance: -
CDR3aa: CATSRRSGITDTQYF
CDR3nt: TGTGCCACCAGCAGACGTAGCGGGATCACAGATACGCAGTATTTT

v_gene: TRBV6-4
d_gene: -
j_gene: TRBJ1-3
abundance: -
CDR3aa: CATPAQGRTGNTIYF
CDR3nt: TGTGCCACTCCAGCCCAGGGGCGCACTGGAAACACCATATATTTT

v_gene: TRBV7-9
d_gene: TRBD2
j_gene: TRBJ2-1
abundance: -
CDR3aa: CASSKRELDYNEQFF
CDR3nt: TGTGCCAGCAGCAAGCGGGAGCTGGATTACAATGAGCAGTTCTTC

v_gene: TRBV7-2
d_gene: TRBD2
j_gene: TRBJ2-3
abundance: -
CDR3aa: CASSSTGLAGSDTQYF
CDR3nt: TGTGCCAGCAGCTCCACAGGACTAGCGGGGTCAGATACGCAGTATTTT

v_gene: TRBV7-8
d_gene: -
j_gene: TRBJ1-1
abundance: -
CDR3aa: CASRQEMNTEAFF
CDR3nt: TGTGCCAGCAGACAGGAGATGAACACTGAAGCTTTCTTT

v_gene: TRBV13
d_gene: -
j_gene: TRBJ1-2
abundance: once
CDR3aa: CASSRQGSGYGYTF
CDR3nt: TGTGCCAGCAGTCGCCAGGGATCCGGCTATGGCTACACCTTC

v_gene: TRBV7-2
d_gene: -
j_gene: TRBJ1-6
abundance: -
CDR3aa: CASSRGRGGDSPLHF
CDR3nt: TGTGCCAGCAGCCGGGGGCGGGGAGGGGATTCACCCCTCCACTTT

v_gene: TRBV5-1
d_gene: -
j_gene: TRBJ2-2
abundance: -
CDR3aa: CASSVPSANTGELFF
CDR3nt: TGCGCCAGCAGCGTCCCTAGCGCGAACACCGGGGAGCTGTTTTTT

v_gene: TRBV5-1
d_gene: TRBD2
j_gene: TRBJ2-7
abundance: -
CDR3aa: CASQLAGGSREQYF
CDR3nt: TGCGCCAGCCAACTAGCGGGGGGATCAAGAGAGCAGTACTTC

v_gene: TRBV5-1
d_gene: TRBD1
j_gene: TRBJ2-2
abundance: few
CDR3aa: CASSKPGGEFTGELFF
CDR3nt: TGCGCCAGCAGCAAACCAGGGGGCGAGTTCACCGGGGAGCTGTTTTTT

v_gene: TRBV18
d_gene: -
j_gene: TRBJ1-2
abundance: -
CDR3aa: CASSPEQLRGYTF
CDR3nt: TGTGCCAGCTCACCAGAACAGCTCCGTGGCTACACCTTC

v_gene: TRBV5-5
d_gene: -
j_gene: TRBJ1-1
abundance: -
CDR3aa: CASSQATGKAFF
CDR3nt: TGTGCCAGCAGCCAGGCTACAGGGAAGGCTTTCTTT

v_gene: TRBV11-1
d_gene: -
j_gene: TRBJ2-3
abundance: -
CDR3aa: CASSLPGGTQYF
CDR3nt: TGTGCCAGCAGCTTACCGGGTGGGACGCAGTATTTT

v_gene: TRBV7-9
d_gene: TRBD1
j_gene: TRBJ2-7
abundance: few
CDR3aa: CASSLVVLSGQGYEQYF
CDR3nt: TGTGCCAGCAGCTTAGTAGTGCTTTCGGGACAGGGATACGAGCAGTACTTC

v_gene: TRBV29-1
d_gene: -
j_gene: TRBJ2-1
abundance: -
CDR3aa: CSVEQGTAPSYNEQFF
CDR3nt: TGCAGCGTTGAACAGGGAACGGCTCCCTCCTACAATGAGCAGTTCTTC

v_gene: TRBV19
d_gene: -
j_gene: TRBJ2-7
abundance: -
CDR3aa: CASQDRSYEQYF
CDR3nt: TGTGCCAGTCAAGACAGAAGCTACGAGCAGTACTTC

v_gene: TRBV7-2
d_gene: TRBD1
j_gene: TRBJ2-3
abundance: -
CDR3aa: CASSLAGTGYSTDTQYF
CDR3nt: TGTGCCAGCAGCTTAGCCGGGACAGGGTATAGCACAGATACGCAGTATTTT

v_gene: TRBV7-9
d_gene: -
j_gene: TRBJ2-3
abundance: once
CDR3aa: CASSSIFTGTESTDTQYF
CDR3nt: TGTGCCAGCAGCTCCATCTTCACAGGAACCGAAAGCACAGATACGCAGTATTTT

v_gene: TRBV5-1
d_gene: -
j_gene: TRBJ2-5
abundance: once
CDR3aa: CASSPGGPGETQYF
CDR3nt: TGCGCCAGCAGCCCCGGAGGGCCAGGGGAGACCCAGTACTTC

v_gene: TRBV7-3
d_gene: -
j_gene: TRBJ2-1
abundance: -
CDR3aa: CASSLLAGYNEQFF
CDR3nt: TGTGCCAGCAGCCTCCTGGCGGGGTACAATGAGCAGTTCTTC

v_gene: TRBV5-1
d_gene: TRBD1
j_gene: TRBJ1-4
abundance: -
CDR3aa: CASSPDRRDEKLFF
CDR3nt: TGCGCCAGCAGCCCGGACAGGAGAGATGAAAAACTGTTTTTT

v_gene: TRBV6-1
d_gene: TRBD2
j_gene: TRBJ2-3
abundance: -
CDR3aa: CASSVGLAGGHLRTDTQYF
CDR3nt: TGTGCCAGCAGTGTGGGACTAGCGGGGGGACATTTGCGCACAGATACGCAGTATTTT

v_gene: TRBV4-1
d_gene: TRBD1
j_gene: TRBJ2-1
abundance: once
CDR3aa: CASSLVGQGYNEQFF
CDR3nt: TGCGCCAGCAGCCTAGTGGGACAGGGCTACAATGAGCAGTTCTTC